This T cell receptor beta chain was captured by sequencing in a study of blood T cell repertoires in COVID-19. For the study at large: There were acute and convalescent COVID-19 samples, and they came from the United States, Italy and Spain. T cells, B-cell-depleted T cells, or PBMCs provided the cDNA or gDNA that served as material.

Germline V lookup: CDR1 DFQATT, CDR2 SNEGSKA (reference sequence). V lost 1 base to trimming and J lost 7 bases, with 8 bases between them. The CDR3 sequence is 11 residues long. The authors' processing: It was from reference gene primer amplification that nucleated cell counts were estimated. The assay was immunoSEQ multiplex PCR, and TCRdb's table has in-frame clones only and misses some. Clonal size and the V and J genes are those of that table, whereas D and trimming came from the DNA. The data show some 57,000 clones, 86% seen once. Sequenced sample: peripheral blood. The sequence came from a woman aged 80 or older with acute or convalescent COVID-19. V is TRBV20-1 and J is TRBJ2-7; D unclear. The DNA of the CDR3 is TGCAGTGCTAGAGTTTCGGGTGAGCAGTACTTC. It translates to CSARVSGEQYF.